This entry is about one T cell receptor (beta chain). Authors' processing steps: Amplifying reference gene primers gave estimates of nucleated cell counts. Sequenced by immunoSEQ multiplex PCR; TCRdb stores in-frame clones only, minus some. The D gene and trimming were derived from the DNA, and the V and J assignments and clone size from that table. The profile shows 200,000 to 250,000 clones, more than 75% of them singletons. This record comes from a study of blood T cell repertoires in COVID-19. Study-wide context: Samples representing acute and convalescent COVID-19 were sourced from the United States, Italy and Spain. T cells, B-cell-depleted T cells, or PBMCs supplied cDNA or gDNA.

This TCR was recovered from a man over 45 with acute or convalescent COVID-19. The sample was peripheral blood.

This CDR3 reads CASSPGQGYGYTF. CDR3 nucleotides: TGTGCCAGCAGCCCGGGACAGGGCTATGGCTACACCTTC. The chain couples TRBV5-5 to TRBJ1-2, with 9 bases fitting TRBD1. V lost 4 bases and J lost 4; bases outside the gene matches: 2. Germline assignment: CDR1 SGHKS and CDR2 YYEKEE (reference sequence). CDR3 length: 13 amino acids.